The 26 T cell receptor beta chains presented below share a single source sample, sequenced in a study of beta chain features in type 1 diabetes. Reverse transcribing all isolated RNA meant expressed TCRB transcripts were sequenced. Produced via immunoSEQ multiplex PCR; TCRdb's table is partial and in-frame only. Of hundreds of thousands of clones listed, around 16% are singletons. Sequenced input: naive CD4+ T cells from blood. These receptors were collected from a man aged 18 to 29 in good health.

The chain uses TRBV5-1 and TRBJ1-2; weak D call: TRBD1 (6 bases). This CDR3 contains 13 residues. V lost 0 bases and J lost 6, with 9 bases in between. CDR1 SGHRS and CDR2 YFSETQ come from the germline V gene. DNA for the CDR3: TGCGCCAGCAGCTTGGACGGGGGCAATGGCTACACCTTC. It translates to CASSLDGGNGYTF.

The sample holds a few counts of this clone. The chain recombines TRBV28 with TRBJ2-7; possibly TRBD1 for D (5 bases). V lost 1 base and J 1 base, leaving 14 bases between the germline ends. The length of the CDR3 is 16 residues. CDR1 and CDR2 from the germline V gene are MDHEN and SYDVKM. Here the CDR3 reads CASSLSGRRLSYEQYF. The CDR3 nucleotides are TGTGCCAGCAGTTTATCAGGGCGACGCCTTTCCTACGAGCAGTACTTC. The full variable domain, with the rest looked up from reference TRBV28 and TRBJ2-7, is DVKVTQSSRYLVKRTGEKVFLECVQDMDHENMFWYRQDPGLGLRLIYFSYDVKMKEKGDIPEGYSVSREKKERFSLILESASTNQTSMYLCASSLSGRRLSYEQYFGPGTRLTVT.

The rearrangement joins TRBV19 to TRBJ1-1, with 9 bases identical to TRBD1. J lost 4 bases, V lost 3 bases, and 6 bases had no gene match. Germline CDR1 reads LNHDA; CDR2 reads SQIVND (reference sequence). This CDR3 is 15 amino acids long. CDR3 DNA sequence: TGTGCCAGTAGTATGGACAGGGGAGGTGGCACTGAAGCTTTCTTT. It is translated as CASSMDRGGGTEAFF.

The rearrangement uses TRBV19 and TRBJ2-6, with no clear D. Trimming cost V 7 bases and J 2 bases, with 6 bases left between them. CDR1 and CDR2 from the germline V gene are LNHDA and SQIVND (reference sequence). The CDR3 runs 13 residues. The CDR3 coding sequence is TGTGCCAGTACGGTGACTGGGGCCAACGTCCTGACTTTC. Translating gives CASTVTGANVLTF. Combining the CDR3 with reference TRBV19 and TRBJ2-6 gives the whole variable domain DGGITQSPKYLFRKEGQNVTLSCEQNLNHDAMYWYRQDPGQGLRLIYYSQIVNDFQKGDIAEGYSVSREKKESFPLTVTSAQKNPTAFYLCASTVTGANVLTFGAGSRLTVL.

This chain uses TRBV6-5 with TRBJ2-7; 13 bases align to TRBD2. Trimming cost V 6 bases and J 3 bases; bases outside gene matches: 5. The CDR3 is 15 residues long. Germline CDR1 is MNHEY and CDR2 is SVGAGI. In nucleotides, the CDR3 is TGTGCCAGCAGAACGGGACTAGCGGGAATCTACGAGCAGTACTTC. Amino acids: CASRTGLAGIYEQYF.

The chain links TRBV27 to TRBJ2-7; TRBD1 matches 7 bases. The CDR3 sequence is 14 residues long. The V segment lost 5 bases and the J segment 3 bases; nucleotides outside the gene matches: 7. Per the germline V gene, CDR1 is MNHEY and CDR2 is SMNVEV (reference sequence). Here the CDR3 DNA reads TGTGCCAGCAGTCGGGACAGCATCTTCTACGAGCAGTACTTC. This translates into CASSRDSIFYEQYF.

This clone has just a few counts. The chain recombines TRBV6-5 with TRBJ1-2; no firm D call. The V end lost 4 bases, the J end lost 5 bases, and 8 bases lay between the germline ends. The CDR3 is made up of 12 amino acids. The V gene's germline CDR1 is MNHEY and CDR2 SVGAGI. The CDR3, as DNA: TGTGCCAGCAGTTTCCGCCTGTATGGCTACACCTTC. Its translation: CASSFRLYGYTF.

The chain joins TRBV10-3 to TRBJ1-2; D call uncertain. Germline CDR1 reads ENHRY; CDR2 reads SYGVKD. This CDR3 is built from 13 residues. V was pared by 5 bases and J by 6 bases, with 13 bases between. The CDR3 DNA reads TGTGCCATCAGTCTTCGCCAGAGGGATGGCTACACCTTC. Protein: CAISLRQRDGYTF.

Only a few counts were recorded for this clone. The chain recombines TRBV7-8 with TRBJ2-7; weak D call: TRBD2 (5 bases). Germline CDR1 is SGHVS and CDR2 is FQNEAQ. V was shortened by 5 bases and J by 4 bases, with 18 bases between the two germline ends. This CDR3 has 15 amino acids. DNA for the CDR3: TGTGCCAGCAGCCCACCGGAATTACGGGGATACGAGCAGTACTTC. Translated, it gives CASSPPELRGYEQYF. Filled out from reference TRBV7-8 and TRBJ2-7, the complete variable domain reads GAGVSQSPRYKVAKRGQDVALRCDPISGHVSLFWYQQALGQGPEFLTYFQNEAQLDKSGLPSDRFFAERPEGSVSTLKIQRTQQEDSAVYLCASSPPELRGYEQYFGPGTRLTVT.

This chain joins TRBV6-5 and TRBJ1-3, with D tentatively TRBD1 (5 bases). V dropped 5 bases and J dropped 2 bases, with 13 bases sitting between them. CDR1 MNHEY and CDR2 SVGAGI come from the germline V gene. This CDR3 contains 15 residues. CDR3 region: CASSKTDLTGNTIYF. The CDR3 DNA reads TGTGCCAGCAGTAAGACAGACCTGACTGGAAACACCATATATTTT.

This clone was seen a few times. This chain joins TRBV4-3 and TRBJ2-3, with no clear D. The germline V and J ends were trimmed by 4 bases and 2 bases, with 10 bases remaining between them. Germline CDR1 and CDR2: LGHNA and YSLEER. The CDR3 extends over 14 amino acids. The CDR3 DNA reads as TGCGCCAGCAGCCCCGACCGTAACACAGATACGCAGTATTTT. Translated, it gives CASSPDRNTDTQYF.

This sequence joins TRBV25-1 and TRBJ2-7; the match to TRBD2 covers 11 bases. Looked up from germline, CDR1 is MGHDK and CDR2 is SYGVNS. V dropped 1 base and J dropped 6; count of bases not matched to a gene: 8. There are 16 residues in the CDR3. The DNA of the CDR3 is TGTGCCAGCAGTGAATTAGATAGCGGGGGGGGGAGCGAGCAGTACTTC. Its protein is CASSELDSGGGSEQYF.

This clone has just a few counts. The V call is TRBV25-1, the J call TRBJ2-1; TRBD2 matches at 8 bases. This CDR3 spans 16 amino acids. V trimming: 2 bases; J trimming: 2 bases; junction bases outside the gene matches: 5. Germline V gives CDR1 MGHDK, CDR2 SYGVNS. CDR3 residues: CASSETAGAAYNEQFF. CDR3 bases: TGTGCCAGCAGTGAAACAGCGGGAGCGGCCTACAATGAGCAGTTCTTC.

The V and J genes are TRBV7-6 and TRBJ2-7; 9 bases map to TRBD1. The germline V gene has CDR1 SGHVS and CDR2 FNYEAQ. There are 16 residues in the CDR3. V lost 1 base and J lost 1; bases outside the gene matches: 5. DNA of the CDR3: TGTGCCAGCAGCTTAGAAGGACAGGGGCCATCCTACGAGCAGTACTTC. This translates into CASSLEGQGPSYEQYF.

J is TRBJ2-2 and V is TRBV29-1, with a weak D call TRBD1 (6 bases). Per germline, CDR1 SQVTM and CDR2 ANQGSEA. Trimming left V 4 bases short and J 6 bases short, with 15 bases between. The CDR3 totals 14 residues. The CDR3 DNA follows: TGCAGCGTTGGAGGGGGTGGTAGCGCCGGGGAGCTGTTTTTT. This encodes CSVGGGGSAGELFF.

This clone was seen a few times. CDR3 bases: TGTGCCAGCAGCAAGGGACAGGGTAACACTGAAGCTTTCTTT. This translates into CASSKGQGNTEAFF. This chain links TRBV7-9 with TRBJ1-1; 9 bases match TRBD1. The CDR3 covers 14 residues. The germline V gene has CDR1 SEHNR and CDR2 FQNEAQ (reference sequence). J was trimmed by 2 bases and V by 5 bases; bases with no gene match: 3.

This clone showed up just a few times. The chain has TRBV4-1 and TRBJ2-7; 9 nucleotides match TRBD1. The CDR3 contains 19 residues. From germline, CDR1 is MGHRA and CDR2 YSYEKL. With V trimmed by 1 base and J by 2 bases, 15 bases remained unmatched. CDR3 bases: TGCGCCAGCAGCCAAGGTCGGGGTACTGTTAGACAGGGGGCCTACGAGCAGTACTTC. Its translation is CASSQGRGTVRQGAYEQYF.

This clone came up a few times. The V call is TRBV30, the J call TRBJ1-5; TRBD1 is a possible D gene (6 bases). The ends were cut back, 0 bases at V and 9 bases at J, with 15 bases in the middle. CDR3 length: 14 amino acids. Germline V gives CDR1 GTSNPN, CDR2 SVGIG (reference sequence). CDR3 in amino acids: CAWSVAGTILPQHF. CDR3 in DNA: TGTGCCTGGAGTGTAGCAGGGACAATATTGCCCCAGCATTTT. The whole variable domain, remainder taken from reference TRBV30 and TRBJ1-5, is SQTIHQWPATLVQPVGSPLSLECTVEGTSNPNLYWYRQAAGRGLQLLFYSVGIGQISSEVPQNLSASRPQDRQFILSSKKLLLSDSGFYLCAWSVAGTILPQHFGDGTRLSIL.

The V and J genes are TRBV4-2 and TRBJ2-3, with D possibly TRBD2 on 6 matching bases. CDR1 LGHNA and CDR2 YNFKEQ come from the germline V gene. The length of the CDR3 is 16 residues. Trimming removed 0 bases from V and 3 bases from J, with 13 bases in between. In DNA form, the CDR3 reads TGTGCCAGCAGCCAAGATACGAGGCGGGGTACAGATACGCAGTATTTT. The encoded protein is CASSQDTRRGTDTQYF.

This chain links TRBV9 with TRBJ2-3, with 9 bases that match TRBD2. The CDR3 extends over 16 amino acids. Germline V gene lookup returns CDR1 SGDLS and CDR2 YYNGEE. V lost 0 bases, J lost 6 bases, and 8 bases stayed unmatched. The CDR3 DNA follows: TGTGCCAGCAGCGTAGAATGGCGGGGGGGTTATGATACGCAGTATTTT. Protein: CASSVEWRGGYDTQYF. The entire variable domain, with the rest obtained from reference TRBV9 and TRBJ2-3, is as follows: DSGVTQTPKHLITATGQRVTLRCSPRSGDLSVYWYQQSLDQGLQFLIQYYNGEERAKGNILERFSAQQFPDLHSELNLSSLELGDSALYFCASSVEWRGGYDTQYFGPGTRLTVL.

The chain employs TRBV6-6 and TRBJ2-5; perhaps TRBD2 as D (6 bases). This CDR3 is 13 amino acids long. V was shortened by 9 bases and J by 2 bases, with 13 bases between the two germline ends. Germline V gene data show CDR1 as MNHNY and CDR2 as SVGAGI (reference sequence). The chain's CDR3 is CARSSSEQETQYF. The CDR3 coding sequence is TGTGCCAGATCCTCTAGCGAACAAGAGACCCAGTACTTC.

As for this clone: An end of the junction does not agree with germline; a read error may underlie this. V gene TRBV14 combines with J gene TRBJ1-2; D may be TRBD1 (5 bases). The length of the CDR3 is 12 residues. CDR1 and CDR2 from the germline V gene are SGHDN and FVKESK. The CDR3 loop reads CASSSSGLRTNF. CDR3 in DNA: TGTGCCAGCAGCTCCTCGGGACTACGCACTAACTTC.

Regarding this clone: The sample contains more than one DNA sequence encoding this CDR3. The CDR3 reads CASSQRGETQYF. The CDR3 bases are TGCGCCAGCAGCCAGAGGGGGGAGACCCAGTACTTC. The rearrangement uses TRBV4-3 and TRBJ2-5, with TRBD1 as a possible D gene (6 bases). There are 12 residues in the CDR3. Germline loops: CDR1 LGHNA, CDR2 YSLEER. Trimming took off 3 bases at V and 5 bases at J, with 7 bases between the two ends.

CDR3 residues: CASSREEAGELFF. CDR3 DNA: TGTGCCAGTTCCCGCGAGGAGGCCGGGGAGCTGTTTTTT. The chain joins TRBV6-4 to TRBJ2-2; perhaps TRBD2 as D (5 bases). The length of the CDR3 is 13 residues. Germline V gene sequence: CDR1 MRHNA, CDR2 SNTAGT. Trimming took off 9 bases at V and 6 bases at J, with 14 bases between the two ends.

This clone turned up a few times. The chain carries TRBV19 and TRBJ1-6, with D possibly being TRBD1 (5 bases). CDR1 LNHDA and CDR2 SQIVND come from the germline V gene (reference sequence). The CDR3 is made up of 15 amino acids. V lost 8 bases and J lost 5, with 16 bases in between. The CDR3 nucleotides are TGTGCCAGTTCCTACCGACAGAATAATAATTCACCCCTCCACTTT. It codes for CASSYRQNNNSPLHF.

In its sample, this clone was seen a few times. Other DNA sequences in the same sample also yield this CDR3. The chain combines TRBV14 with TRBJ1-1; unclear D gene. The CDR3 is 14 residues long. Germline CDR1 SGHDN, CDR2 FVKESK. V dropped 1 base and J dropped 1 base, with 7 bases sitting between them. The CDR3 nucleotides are TGTGCCAGCAGCCAAGTGCGGGGGAACACTGAAGCTTTCTTT. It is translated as CASSQVRGNTEAFF.